The T cell receptor (beta chain) described here comes from a study of T cells in localized non-small cell lung cancer. The assay was immunoSEQ multiplex PCR, and TCRdb's table has in-frame clones only and misses some. The sample shows roughly 5,200 clones, around 50% of them seen only once. With 1 base clipped from V and 4 bases from J, the junction kept 8 bases outside the gene matches. This CDR3 region has 15 residues. The germline gives CDR1 SQVTM, CDR2 ANQGSEA. The sequence derives from a male donor aged 60 or over with stage I squamous cell lung carcinoma. The rearrangement links TRBV29-1 to TRBJ2-5, with 8 bases fitting TRBD1. The source material was lymph node tissue, sampled before any cancer treatment. The CDR3 nucleotides read TGCAGCGTTGAAGCCGGGACAGGCCGAGGAGAGACCCAGTACTTC. Its protein product is CSVEAGTGRGETQYF.